One and the same sample provided the 13 T cell receptor beta chains below, sequenced in a study of shared clonotypes between healthy human individuals. Generated by immunoSEQ multiplex PCR, the TCRdb table keeps only in-frame clones and is missing some. Counted here are about half a million clones, 79% occurring once; the ten biggest clones make up approximately 12%. Specimen: PBMCs. All receptors come from a woman in her thirties or forties in good health. Some clones in this sample may be carry-over from other donors' samples.

The V call is TRBV19, the J call TRBJ2-3; 7 bases align to TRBD2. The V gene end was trimmed by 3 bases and the J gene end by 4 bases; junction bases not matched to a gene: 4. Germline V gene lookup returns CDR1 LNHDA and CDR2 SQIVND (reference sequence). CDR3 size: 14 residues. The CDR3 sequence: CASSIAAGADTQYF. The CDR3 DNA reads as TGTGCCAGTAGTATTGCGGCGGGAGCAGATACGCAGTATTTT.

The CDR3 spells CASSLGLRGATGELFF. Written as DNA, the CDR3 is TGTGCCAGCAGTCTGGGCCTGAGGGGTGCAACCGGGGAGCTGTTTTTT. The chain uses TRBV5-4 and TRBJ2-2; D might be TRBD1 or TRBD2, each matching 5 bases. The CDR3 is 16 residues long. In germline, CDR1 is SGHNT, CDR2 YYREEE (reference sequence). With 5 bases removed from V and 5 bases from J, the gap between germline ends came to 19 bases. Complete variable domain (other parts from reference TRBV5-4 and TRBJ2-2): ETGVTQSPTHLIKTRGQQVTLRCSSQSGHNTVSWYQQALGQGPQFIFQYYREEENGRGNFPPRFSGLQFPNYSSELNVNALELDDSALYLCASSLGLRGATGELFFGEGSRLTVL.

This clone has just a few counts. The gene calls are TRBV11-2 and TRBJ2-1; D is ambiguous. V lost 5 bases and J 2 bases, leaving 10 bases between the germline ends. CDR3 length: 14 amino acids. Germline-derived CDR1 and CDR2 are SGHAT and FQNNGV. The CDR3 DNA is TGTGCCAGCAGCCAAGTAGGGCCCTACAATGAGCAGTTCTTC. Its translation is CASSQVGPYNEQFF.

This clone was detected once. The rearrangement uses TRBV2 and TRBJ2-7; 7 bases agree with TRBD1. Germline assignment: CDR1 SNHLY and CDR2 FYNNEI. The CDR3 length is 12 residues. J was trimmed by 4 bases and V by 7 bases; bases with no gene match: 4. CDR3 nucleotide sequence: TGTGCCAGCATGGGACAGCTATACGAGCAGTACTTC. Its protein is CASMGQLYEQYF.

J is TRBJ1-2 and V is TRBV15; 9 bases line up with TRBD1. The CDR3 totals 16 residues. Germline lookup yields CDR1 LNHNV and CDR2 YYDKDF (reference sequence). J lost 4 bases, V lost 0 bases, and 6 bases had no gene match. For the CDR3, the DNA is TGTGCCACCAGCAGAGATCTACCGGGACAGGGCTATGGCTACACCTTC. As protein: CATSRDLPGQGYGYTF. The full variable domain, completed using reference TRBV15 and TRBJ1-2, is DAMVIQNPRYQVTQFGKPVTLSCSQTLNHNVMYWYQQKSSQAPKLLFHYYDKDFNNEADTPDNFQSRRPNTSFCFLDIRSPGLGDTAMYLCATSRDLPGQGYGYTFGSGTRLTVV.

The chain links TRBV18 to TRBJ2-3; 10 bases fit TRBD1. CDR1 KGHSH and CDR2 LQKENI come from the germline V gene. J was trimmed by 4 bases and V by 3 bases; bases with no gene match: 1. The CDR3 extends over 14 amino acids. This CDR3 reads CASSPGQGPDTQYF. CDR3 nucleotides: TGTGCCAGCTCACCGGGACAGGGGCCAGATACGCAGTATTTT.

CDR3: CASTADNYGYTF. The CDR3, as DNA: TGTGCCAGTACCGCAGATAACTATGGCTACACCTTC. The genes are TRBV6-1 and TRBJ1-2; D is uncertain. Deletions cut 9 bases from V and 1 base from J, with 9 bases between. The CDR3 totals 12 residues. Germline CDR1 and CDR2: MNHNS and SASEGT.

This clone occurred a few times. CDR3 loop: CASSTPGLAAGVFF. CDR3 DNA sequence: TGTGCCAGTAGTACTCCGGGACTAGCGGCGGGGGTTTTCTTC. The gene calls are TRBV19 and TRBJ2-1, with 11 bases matching TRBD2. Germline V gene sequence: CDR1 LNHDA, CDR2 SQIVND (reference sequence). The CDR3 has 14 amino acids. V shed 4 bases and J 16 bases; nucleotides not matched to a gene: 12.

The V call is TRBV18, the J call TRBJ2-6, with D perhaps TRBD2 (6 bases). The CDR3 is made up of 16 amino acids. V was trimmed by 2 bases and J by 1 base, leaving 9 bases between them. Germline lookup yields CDR1 KGHSH and CDR2 LQKENI. The DNA for the CDR3 is TGTGCCAGCTCACCAAGTGGGGGGTCTGGGGCCAACGTCCTGACTTTC. Translating gives CASSPSGGSGANVLTF.

The chain couples TRBV5-1 to TRBJ1-2; D is undetermined. The germline gives CDR1 SGHRS, CDR2 YFSETQ. Trimming took 4 bases from V and 2 from J, leaving 9 bases between them. CDR3 length equals 13 residues. The CDR3 here is CASSPATNYGYTF. The CDR3 DNA is TGCGCCAGCAGCCCCGCCACGAACTATGGCTACACCTTC.

This clone was counted between two and nine times. CDR3: CATSRGQGYSNQPQHF. The CDR3 DNA reads TGTGCCACCAGCAGAGGACAGGGCTATAGCAATCAGCCCCAGCATTTT. This rearrangement joins TRBV15 to TRBJ1-5, with TRBD1 identical over 7 bases. This CDR3 spans 16 amino acids. The trim removed 1 base at V and 0 bases at J, leaving 3 bases unmatched. The germline V gene encodes CDR1 LNHNV and CDR2 YYDKDF (reference sequence). The full variable domain, its missing parts supplied by reference TRBV15 and TRBJ1-5, is DAMVIQNPRYQVTQFGKPVTLSCSQTLNHNVMYWYQQKSSQAPKLLFHYYDKDFNNEADTPDNFQSRRPNTSFCFLDIRSPGLGDTAMYLCATSRGQGYSNQPQHFGDGTRLSIL.

This clone was observed at least ten times. V is TRBV7-2 and J is TRBJ2-7; tentative D call: TRBD1 (6 bases). V shed 4 bases and J shed 2 bases, with 12 bases lying between them. Germline V gene lookup returns CDR1 SGHTA and CDR2 FQGNSA. This CDR3 contains 14 residues. Here the CDR3 DNA reads TGTGCCAGCAGCTCTAACACAGGGCCCTACGAGCAGTACTTC. Translation: CASSSNTGPYEQYF.

The V gene is TRBV9, the J gene TRBJ2-3; D remains unclear. Germline CDR1 is SGDLS and CDR2 is YYNGEE. There are 15 residues in the CDR3. V gave up 0 bases and J gave up 5 bases, with 13 bases separating them. This CDR3 is CASSVASIGQDTQYF. The CDR3 DNA sequence: TGTGCCAGCAGCGTAGCTTCGATCGGGCAAGATACGCAGTATTTT.